Shown below are 30 T cell receptor beta chains from a single sample sequenced in a study of blood T cell repertoires in COVID-19 (dated by TCRdb to the early 2020s). Library prep was done by the immunoSEQ multiplex PCR assay. TCRdb took over this immuneACCESS table, retaining in-frame rearrangements with V and J assigned. Such tables are incomplete; in checked studies, under half of the missing clones stem from an unresolved V gene, and the remainder is unexplained. For this sample there are 250,000 or so clones; approximately 86% appear just once. About 7.6% of the sample is in the top ten clones. Sequenced sample: peripheral blood. The receptor source for this set is a woman between 65 and 79 years old with active or convalescent COVID-19.

The chain employs TRBV9 and TRBJ2-2; 10 nucleotides line up with TRBD1. This CDR3 has 15 amino acids. J gave up 5 bases and V 4 bases, and 5 bases lay outside the gene matches. Germline CDR1 and CDR2: SGDLS and YYNGEE. Here the CDR3 reads CASSPGQGWTGELFF. The CDR3 bases are TGTGCCAGCAGCCCGGGACAGGGGTGGACCGGGGAGCTGTTTTTT.

Here the CDR3 reads CASSPSGASYEQYF. DNA for the CDR3: TGTGCCAGCAGTCCTAGCGGGGCTTCCTACGAGCAGTACTTC. The rearrangement uses TRBV27 and TRBJ2-7; 9 bases line up with TRBD2. The CDR3 totals 14 residues. Germline CDR1 and CDR2: MNHEY and SMNVEV (reference sequence). The V segment lost 5 bases and the J segment 1 base; nucleotides outside the gene matches: 3.

Written as DNA, the CDR3 is TGTGCCAGCAGTTTCTCTAGCCGTCCCCACTACGAGCAGTACTTC. It encodes CASSFSSRPHYEQYF. The chain joins TRBV27 to TRBJ2-7; a weak D match, TRBD2 (5 bases). Trimming removed 3 bases at V and 3 bases at J, with 15 bases between. This CDR3 has 15 residues. Germline V gene data show CDR1 as MNHEY and CDR2 as SMNVEV (reference sequence).

The genes are TRBV6-5 and TRBJ1-6, with D tentatively TRBD1 (5 bases). The CDR3 is 14 residues long. Trimming took off 0 bases at V and 11 bases at J, with 11 bases between the two ends. Germline V gene sequence: CDR1 MNHEY, CDR2 SVGAGI. The CDR3 is CASSYSKAGTPLHF. The DNA of the CDR3 is TGTGCCAGCAGTTACTCGAAGGCAGGGACACCCCTCCACTTT.

The rearrangement links TRBV6-6 to TRBJ1-5; D uncertain. V lost 8 bases and J 0 bases, leaving 11 bases between the germline ends. CDR1 and CDR2 (germline): MNHNY, SVGAGI (reference sequence). The CDR3 runs to 14 residues. The CDR3 loop reads CASPYGDSNQPQHF. Written as DNA, the CDR3 is TGTGCCAGCCCATACGGAGATAGCAATCAGCCCCAGCATTTT.

The genes are TRBV11-2 and TRBJ2-2; the match to TRBD1 covers 7 bases. Looked up from germline, CDR1 is SGHAT and CDR2 is FQNNGV. Trimming at V came to 3 bases and at J to 3 bases, leaving 13 bases not matched to a gene. The CDR3 sequence is 18 residues long. CDR3 in DNA: TGTGCCAGCAGCTTGGACAGGAGGTTGGTTCAGGACACCGGGGAGCTGTTTTTT. Protein product: CASSLDRRLVQDTGELFF. The full variable domain, with the rest looked up from reference TRBV11-2 and TRBJ2-2, is EAGVAQSPRYKIIEKRQSVAFWCNPISGHATLYWYQQILGQGPKLLIQFQNNGVVDDSQLPKDRFSAERLKGVDSTLKIQPAKLEDSAVYLCASSLDRRLVQDTGELFFGEGSRLTVL.

The CDR3 sequence is CASSFRQGRDGYTF. The DNA for the CDR3 is TGTGCCAGCAGCTTCCGACAGGGGAGGGATGGCTACACCTTC. This chain uses TRBV7-2 with TRBJ1-2; 8 bases line up with TRBD1. From germline, CDR1 is SGHTA and CDR2 FQGNSA. The CDR3 is 14 residues long. Trimming removed 3 bases from V and 6 bases from J; junction bases left unmatched: 6.

Only a few counts were recorded for this clone. The chain combines TRBV27 with TRBJ1-1; weak D call: TRBD1 (6 bases). CDR1 and CDR2 (germline): MNHEY, SMNVEV (reference sequence). The CDR3 is 15 amino acids. V lost 5 bases to trimming and J lost 4 bases, with 17 bases between them. CDR3 amino acids: CASSVQGDGITEAFF. The DNA for the CDR3 is TGTGCCAGCAGTGTACAGGGAGACGGGATCACTGAAGCTTTCTTT.

The chain carries TRBV29-1 and TRBJ1-5; TRBD1 aligns across 7 bases. This CDR3 is 13 amino acids long. V lost 3 bases, J lost 5 bases, and 4 bases stayed unmatched. Looked up from germline, CDR1 is SQVTM and CDR2 is ANQGSEA. DNA of the CDR3: TGCAGCGTTGATCAGGGGGAGGATCAGCCCCAGCATTTT. Protein sequence: CSVDQGEDQPQHF.

The V gene is TRBV7-2, the J gene TRBJ1-4; TRBD1 is a possible D gene (6 bases). The CDR3 contains 14 residues. Germline CDR1 SGHTA, CDR2 FQGNSA. Trimming took off 1 base at V and 6 bases at J, with 9 bases between the two ends. The DNA of the CDR3 is TGTGCCAGCAGCTTAGATTGGACAGATGAAAAACTGTTTTTT. Protein sequence: CASSLDWTDEKLFF. Full variable domain (remainder filled in from reference TRBV7-2 and TRBJ1-4): GAGVSQSPSNKVTEKGKDVELRCDPISGHTALYWYRQSLGQGLEFLIYFQGNSAPDKSGLPSDRFSAERTGGSVSTLTIQRTQQEDSAVYLCASSLDWTDEKLFFGSGTQLSVL.

This rearrangement joins TRBV3-1 (or the pseudogene TRBV3-2) to TRBJ1-2; D uncertain. The CDR3 is 14 residues long. The V gene lost 4 bases and the J gene lost 5 bases, with 14 bases spanning the gap. Looked up from germline, CDR1 is LGHDT and CDR2 is YNNKEL (reference sequence). CDR3 sequence reads: CASSRARGGYGYTF. The CDR3 DNA is TGTGCCAGCAGCCGTGCCAGAGGTGGGTATGGCTACACCTTC.

The gene calls are TRBV5-1 and TRBJ2-5; 11 nucleotides match TRBD2. This CDR3 spans 19 amino acids. The J segment lost 0 bases and the V segment lost 4 bases, leaving 14 bases of the junction unmatched. Germline V CDR1 and CDR2: SGHRS, YFSETQ. The CDR3 region is CASSPGTSGGGSYQETQYF. In DNA form, the CDR3 reads TGCGCCAGCAGCCCCGGGACTAGCGGCGGGGGATCGTACCAAGAGACCCAGTACTTC.

This clone was detected only once. The V call is TRBV6-5, the J call TRBJ1-4; 8 nucleotides match TRBD1. CDR1 MNHEY and CDR2 SVGAGI come from the germline V gene. V shed 7 bases and J 8 bases; nucleotides not matched to a gene: 6. The CDR3 runs to 13 residues. The CDR3 coding sequence is TGTGCCAGCAAAGGACAGGGAAGGGAAAAACTGTTTTTT. Protein: CASKGQGREKLFF.

This chain joins TRBV29-1 and TRBJ2-2; perhaps TRBD1 as D (5 bases). V lost 7 bases and J lost 0, with 9 bases in between. This CDR3 region has 13 residues. Germline-derived CDR1 and CDR2 are SQVTM and ANQGSEA. In DNA form, the CDR3 reads TGCAGCGGGGGCCCCGCGAACACCGGGGAGCTGTTTTTT. This sequence encodes CSGGPANTGELFF.

V gene TRBV12-3 or TRBV12-4 combines with J gene TRBJ1-2, with TRBD1 as a possible D gene (5 bases). The germline V and J ends were trimmed by 3 bases and 4 bases, with 9 bases remaining between them. The CDR3 length is 13 residues. CDR3 nucleotides: TGTGCCAGCAGTTTGGGAGGGACCTATGGCTACACCTTC. It yields the protein CASSLGGTYGYTF.

The chain has TRBV19 and TRBJ2-3; TRBD2 matches at 9 bases. J lost 1 base, V lost 7 bases, and 6 bases had no gene match. This CDR3 is 15 amino acids long. Germline V gives CDR1 LNHDA, CDR2 SQIVND (reference sequence). DNA of the CDR3: TGTGCCAGTACCGCGGGGGGGCTCGGCACAGATACGCAGTATTTT. Translated, it gives CASTAGGLGTDTQYF.

V is TRBV2 and J is TRBJ1-1; TRBD1 aligns across 7 bases. CDR3 size: 14 residues. The junction had 6 bases not matched to a gene; V was cut back by 4 bases and J by 4 bases. Germline loops: CDR1 SNHLY, CDR2 FYNNEI. CDR3 nucleotide sequence: TGTGCCAGCAGTGGACAGGGTGGGAGCACTGAAGCTTTCTTT. Translating gives CASSGQGGSTEAFF.

The chain combines TRBV12-3 or TRBV12-4 with TRBJ2-3; unclear D gene. The V end lost 8 bases, the J end lost 6 bases, and 12 bases lay between the germline ends. The CDR3 is 12 amino acids. The CDR3 DNA is TGTGCCAGCTCCGGTCTGGAGGATACGCAGTATTTT. It translates to CASSGLEDTQYF.

The chain is built from TRBV4-3 and TRBJ1-2, with 9 bases fitting TRBD1. The CDR3 is made up of 16 amino acids. CDR1 and CDR2 from the germline V gene are LGHNA and YSLEER. V dropped 1 base and J dropped 5; count of bases not matched to a gene: 8. The CDR3 here is CASSQGSGTGTYGYTF. The CDR3 region has the DNA TGCGCCAGCAGCCAAGGTTCCGGGACAGGGACGTATGGCTACACCTTC.

The V and J genes are TRBV12-5 and TRBJ2-1, with unresolved D. Germline CDR1 is LGHNT and CDR2 is FRNRAP. V was shortened by 6 bases and J by 0 bases, with 12 bases between the two germline ends. The length of the CDR3 is 15 residues. The CDR3 DNA is TGTGCTAGTGGACGGTCCACGAGCTCCTACAATGAGCAGTTCTTC. As protein: CASGRSTSSYNEQFF.

The chain recombines TRBV4-3 with TRBJ1-2; D might be TRBD1 (6 bases). The length of the CDR3 is 14 residues. The V end lost 3 bases, the J end lost 1 base, and 9 bases lay between the germline ends. The germline V gene encodes CDR1 LGHNA and CDR2 YSLEER. The chain's CDR3 is CASSQGAHNYGYTF. The CDR3 nucleotides are TGCGCCAGCAGCCAGGGGGCACATAACTATGGCTACACCTTC.

This sequence joins TRBV19 and TRBJ2-2; 11 bases line up with TRBD2. V gave up 4 bases and J gave up 2 bases; unmatched junction bases: 12. This CDR3 has 19 residues. Germline-derived CDR1 and CDR2 are LNHDA and SQIVND (reference sequence). The CDR3 DNA is TGTGCCAGTAGTAAACGACAACTAGCGGGGGCTCTAAACACCGGGGAGCTGTTTTTT. This encodes CASSKRQLAGALNTGELFF.

The chain links TRBV27 to TRBJ1-2; a weak D match, TRBD1 (6 bases). Trimming took off 6 bases at V and 5 bases at J, with 19 bases between the two ends. CDR3 length: 15 residues. In germline, CDR1 is MNHEY, CDR2 SMNVEV (reference sequence). DNA of the CDR3: TGTGCCAGCAGCCAGGATTGGCAGGGGATATATGGCTACACCTTC. It is translated as CASSQDWQGIYGYTF.

A word on this clone: The same CDR3 can be traced to other DNA sequences in this sample. The chain employs TRBV3-1 (or the pseudogene TRBV3-2) and TRBJ1-1; D is undetermined. Trimming cost V 1 base and J 5 bases, with 8 bases left between them. Germline V CDR1 and CDR2: LGHDT, YNNKEL (reference sequence). The CDR3 consists of 13 residues. CDR3: CASSQGGRTEAFF. In DNA, the CDR3 is TGTGCCAGCAGCCAAGGCGGGAGGACTGAAGCTTTCTTT.

The chain has TRBV4-3 and TRBJ1-3; D is unclear. V dropped 0 bases and J dropped 0 bases, with 9 bases sitting between them. The CDR3 extends over 16 amino acids. Per the germline V gene, CDR1 is LGHNA and CDR2 is YSLEER. The DNA of the CDR3 is TGCGCCAGCAGCCAAGAAACGGGAAGCTCTGGAAACACCATATATTTT. Translated, it gives CASSQETGSSGNTIYF.

The chain joins TRBV6-5 to TRBJ1-6; tentative D call: TRBD1 (5 bases). The CDR3 is 15 amino acids. Germline V gene sequence: CDR1 MNHEY, CDR2 SVGAGI. The V and J ends lost 6 bases and 14 bases respectively, with 23 bases between them. Here the CDR3 reads CASRKEGVGESSLHF. In DNA, the CDR3 is TGTGCCAGCAGGAAGGAGGGTGTGGGGGAGAGTTCCCTCCACTTT.

The gene calls are TRBV18 and TRBJ2-1, with 10 bases lining up with TRBD1. V lost 3 bases, J lost 8 bases, and 10 bases stayed unmatched. The CDR3 sequence is 16 residues long. Germline values: CDR1 KGHSH, CDR2 LQKENI. The CDR3 DNA reads TGTGCCAGCTCACCCCCCGAGGGACAGGGGAGGCATGAGCAGTTCTTC. This codes for CASSPPEGQGRHEQFF.

J is TRBJ2-1 and V is TRBV6-2 or TRBV6-3; 8 nucleotides match TRBD2. The germline CDR1 and CDR2 sequences are MNHEY and SVGEGT. The trim removed 5 bases at V and 2 bases at J, leaving 2 bases unmatched. This CDR3 comprises 14 residues. This CDR3 is CASSGLAPYNEQFF. Here the CDR3 DNA reads TGTGCCAGCAGTGGACTAGCCCCCTACAATGAGCAGTTCTTC.

The chain is built from TRBV6-2 or TRBV6-3 and TRBJ2-2, with D tentatively TRBD1 (5 bases). This CDR3 contains 12 residues. V was pared by 5 bases and J by 6 bases, with 7 bases between. Per germline, CDR1 MNHEY and CDR2 SVGEGT. CDR3 protein: CASSVGPGELFF. Written as DNA, the CDR3 is TGTGCCAGCAGTGTGGGGCCCGGGGAGCTGTTTTTT.

This chain joins TRBV19 and TRBJ2-2; the match to TRBD2 covers 8 bases. Germline CDR1 LNHDA, CDR2 SQIVND (reference sequence). Losses at the gene ends were 4 bases for V and 8 bases for J; bases not matched to a gene: 3. The CDR3 is 13 amino acids. The CDR3 sequence: CASSTIAGGELFF. CDR3 nucleotide sequence: TGTGCCAGTAGTACCATAGCGGGGGGGGAGCTGTTTTTT.